Each of the 29 T cell receptor beta chains below was sequenced from the same sample in a study of blood T cells in healthy people across ages. A second PCR of about 6 to 12 cycles used a sample-barcoded 5' primer and a J-beta primer mix. TCRdb re-called the 5' RACE reads with MiXCR, one entry per CDR3 protein. The table has roughly 1,800,000 distinct CDR3 sequences, about 50% seen once. Sequences were obtained from blood. Receptors originate from a woman aged 40 to 50 in good health.

The chain is built from TRBV7-2 and TRBJ1-1; possible D gene TRBD1, 5 bases. The CDR3 extends over 15 amino acids. V was pared by 4 bases and J by 4 bases, with 16 bases between. CDR1 is SGHTA, CDR2 FQGNSA, per germline. The CDR3 nucleotides read TGTGCCAGCAGCTGGAGCCCAGGAGACAGCACTGAAGCTTTCTTT. Translation gives CASSWSPGDSTEAFF.

This clonotype was recorded a few times. This rearrangement joins TRBV7-2 to TRBJ2-3, with TRBD1 matching over 8 bases. Germline CDR1 SGHTA, CDR2 FQGNSA. This CDR3 region has 13 residues. V was clipped by 7 bases and J by 4 bases; unmatched bases: 4. The CDR3 nucleotides read TGTGCCAGCAATCAGGGGGCCCCAGATACGCAGTATTTT. The encoded protein is CASNQGAPDTQYF.

The chain has TRBV4-3 and TRBJ2-3; 8 bases line up with TRBD1. Germline assignment: CDR1 LGHNA and CDR2 YSLEER. V lost 3 bases, J lost 3 bases, and 5 bases stayed unmatched. CDR3 length equals 15 residues. The CDR3 DNA is TGCGCCAGCAGCCAGCCCGGACAGGGAACAGATACGCAGTATTTT. It translates to CASSQPGQGTDTQYF.

The gene calls are TRBV6-6 and TRBJ1-2; tentative D call: TRBD1 (5 bases). CDR3 length: 15 amino acids. Germline values: CDR1 MNHNY, CDR2 SVGAGI (reference sequence). V lost 5 bases to trimming and J lost 3 bases, with 16 bases between them. This CDR3 is CASSARQLTDYGYTF. DNA of the CDR3: TGTGCCAGCAGTGCGAGACAGCTTACCGACTATGGCTACACCTTC.

The sample holds a few counts of this clonotype. The CDR3 sequence is CASSVDVGEETQYF. The CDR3 coding sequence is TGTGCCAGCAGCGTAGATGTGGGCGAAGAGACCCAGTACTTC. The rearrangement links TRBV9 to TRBJ2-5; D gene unclear. This CDR3 comprises 14 residues. V gave up 0 bases and J gave up 3 bases, with 9 bases separating them. Per the germline V gene, CDR1 is SGDLS and CDR2 is YYNGEE.

The chain employs TRBV4-2 and TRBJ2-1; 10 positions agree with TRBD2. This CDR3 spans 15 amino acids. Trimming at V came to 0 bases and at J to 9 bases, leaving 5 bases not matched to a gene. Germline values: CDR1 LGHNA, CDR2 YNFKEQ. Here the CDR3 reads CASSQEGLAGVEQFF. Written as DNA, the CDR3 is TGTGCCAGCAGCCAAGAAGGGCTAGCGGGGGTTGAGCAGTTCTTC.

This clonotype was detected many times. This chain uses TRBV27 with TRBJ2-7, with D hard to call. The CDR3 totals 13 residues. V lost 5 bases and J 1 base, leaving 9 bases between the germline ends. Germline lookup yields CDR1 MNHEY and CDR2 SMNVEV (reference sequence). This CDR3 is CASSVSGSYEQYF. The CDR3 coding sequence is TGTGCCAGCAGTGTGTCGGGTTCCTACGAGCAGTACTTC.

This clonotype appeared a single time. The rearrangement links TRBV12-5 to TRBJ2-1; D perhaps matches TRBD2 (6 bases). Trimming removed 0 bases at V and 6 bases at J, with 12 bases between. Germline-derived CDR1 and CDR2 are LGHNT and FRNRAP. CDR3 length: 15 amino acids. CDR3 coding DNA: TGTGCTAGTGGTTTGGTTGGGGGGATGAGCAATGAGCAGTTCTTC. Translating gives CASGLVGGMSNEQFF. The variable domain in full, completed from reference TRBV12-5 and TRBJ2-1, reads DARVTQTPRHKVTEMGQEVTMRCQPILGHNTVFWYRQTMMQGLELLAYFRNRAPLDDSGMPKDRFSAEMPDATLATLKIQPSEPRDSAVYFCASGLVGGMSNEQFFGPGTRLTVL.

This clonotype was counted once. The chain employs TRBV19 and TRBJ1-1; D ambiguous. In germline, CDR1 is LNHDA, CDR2 SQIVND (reference sequence). Between the trimmed V and J ends, which lost 7 bases and 0 bases, there was a span of 9 bases. CDR3 length equals 13 residues. CDR3 sequence (DNA): TGTGCCAGTATAAGGCGGATGAACACTGAAGCTTTCTTT. Translated, it gives CASIRRMNTEAFF.

The V call is TRBV12-3 or TRBV12-4, the J call TRBJ2-7, with a weak D call TRBD2 (6 bases). The J call may be wrong; the DNA end is better matched by TRBJ2-5. The CDR3 covers 12 residues. CDR3 in amino acids: CASRPGLSTQYF. The CDR3 nucleotides are TGTGCCAGCAGACCGGGACTTTCGACCCAGTACTTC.

This sequence joins TRBV6-5 and TRBJ2-1; D unresolved. CDR3 length: 14 amino acids. V gave up 5 bases and J gave up 2 bases, with 10 bases separating them. In germline, CDR1 is MNHEY, CDR2 SVGAGI. The CDR3 here is CASSETPAYNEQFF. Written as DNA, the CDR3 is TGTGCCAGCAGTGAAACACCAGCCTACAATGAGCAGTTCTTC.

This clonotype was counted only a few times. The gene calls are TRBV29-1 and TRBJ2-3, with 7 positions matching TRBD1. The junction had 6 bases not matched to a gene; V was cut back by 5 bases and J by 4 bases. From germline, CDR1 is SQVTM and CDR2 ANQGSEA. This CDR3 is built from 13 residues. CDR3 region: CSVYTDRPDTQYF. The CDR3 nucleotides are TGCAGCGTTTACACGGACAGGCCAGATACGCAGTATTTT.

This clonotype was picked up a small number of times. J is TRBJ2-5 and V is TRBV20-1; no reliable D call. There are 12 residues in the CDR3. With 3 bases removed from V and 5 bases from J, the gap between germline ends came to 10 bases. CDR1 and CDR2 (germline): DFQATT, SNEGSKA (reference sequence). CDR3 nucleotide sequence: TGCAGTGCTAGGGCCCGCGCGGAGACCCAGTACTTC. Its translation: CSARARAETQYF.

This clonotype was counted only a few times. The CDR3 DNA is TGTGCCAGCAGCCCCGGGACAGGACGTAACCAAGAGACCCAGTACTTC. It specifies CASSPGTGRNQETQYF. The chain links TRBV7-9 to TRBJ2-5, with TRBD1 matching 8 bases. This CDR3 is 16 amino acids long. Germline lookup yields CDR1 SEHNR and CDR2 FQNEAQ (reference sequence). V gave up 5 bases and J gave up 0 bases; unmatched junction bases: 8.

This clonotype was seen a handful of times. The chain carries TRBV6-5 and TRBJ2-5; TRBD1 matches 7 bases. This CDR3 is 14 amino acids long. The V and J ends lost 5 bases and 7 bases, in that order; junction bases with no gene match: 10. Germline values: CDR1 MNHEY, CDR2 SVGAGI. CDR3 DNA: TGTGCCAGCAGTCCGGGACAGTCACTTTGGACCCAGTACTTC. It encodes CASSPGQSLWTQYF.

This clonotype was recorded at least ten times. The rearrangement links TRBV20-1 to TRBJ2-1; TRBD2 matches at 8 bases. The V segment lost 7 bases and the J segment 4 bases; nucleotides outside the gene matches: 9. The CDR3 sequence is 14 residues long. Germline values: CDR1 DFQATT, CDR2 SNEGSKA (reference sequence). The CDR3, as DNA: TGCAGTGGGCTAGCGGGTGGCACATACAATGAGCAGTTCTTC. Its protein is CSGLAGGTYNEQFF.

There are a few counts of this clonotype. The rearrangement joins TRBV6-1 to TRBJ2-5; D is ambiguous. Trimming cost V 7 bases and J 5 bases, with 14 bases left between them. Germline values: CDR1 MNHNS, CDR2 SASEGT. This CDR3 is 13 amino acids long. This chain's CDR3 is CASNRLELETQYF. The CDR3 DNA sequence: TGTGCCAGCAACAGACTTGAACTGGAGACCCAGTACTTC.

This clonotype has only a few counts. CDR3 sequence (DNA): TGTGCCAGCAGTTACAACCCCGGGACAGCCGTGAACACTGAAGCTTTCTTT. The encoded protein is CASSYNPGTAVNTEAFF. The chain has TRBV6-2 or TRBV6-3 and TRBJ1-1, with TRBD1 matching 7 bases. After removal of 2 bases from V and 0 bases from J, the junction contained 9 bases not matched to a gene. The CDR3 is 17 amino acids. The germline V gene encodes CDR1 MNHEY and CDR2 SVGEGT.

This clonotype has just a few counts. This chain joins TRBV20-1 and TRBJ1-5, with D possibly being TRBD1 (5 bases). This CDR3 spans 15 amino acids. The germline V and J ends were trimmed by 5 bases and 1 base, with 15 bases remaining between them. CDR1 and CDR2 (germline): DFQATT, SNEGSKA (reference sequence). This CDR3 reads CSAPKSQGSNQPQHF. The CDR3 DNA follows: TGCAGTGCTCCGAAGAGTCAGGGCAGCAATCAGCCCCAGCATTTT.

This clonotype was counted between two and nine times. The rearrangement uses TRBV4-1 and TRBJ2-5, with 8 positions matching TRBD2. There are 16 residues in the CDR3. Germline V gene data show CDR1 as MGHRA and CDR2 as YSYEKL. V was clipped by 1 base and J by 3 bases; unmatched bases: 7. CDR3 amino acids: CASSQGFSGDKETQYF. In DNA, the CDR3 is TGCGCCAGCAGCCAAGGGTTTAGCGGGGACAAAGAGACCCAGTACTTC.

As to this clonotype: The junction differs from germline at one of its ends, possibly a read error. This sequence joins TRBV5-5 and TRBJ2-7; D is tentatively TRBD1 or TRBD2 (5 bases each). Matching the DNA end better, TRBJ2-5 makes the J call doubtful. Germline values: CDR1 SGHKS, CDR2 YYEKEE (reference sequence). This CDR3 comprises 15 residues. CDR3 in amino acids: CAGSWTNAGQETQYF. The CDR3 coding sequence is TGTGCCGGCAGCTGGACAAATGCGGGTCAAGAGACCCAGTACTTC.

The J gene is TRBJ1-4, the V gene TRBV6-2 or TRBV6-3; D is undetermined. Germline CDR1 MNHEY, CDR2 SVGEGT. V shed 5 bases and J shed 10 bases, with 17 bases lying between them. This CDR3 has 14 residues. The CDR3 region has the DNA TGTGCCAGCAGTCCGGCACCAGATAGAGGAAAACTGTTTTTT. Translation: CASSPAPDRGKLFF.

The rearrangement links TRBV25-1 to TRBJ2-6, with 12 bases lining up with TRBD1. The germline gives CDR1 MGHDK, CDR2 SYGVNS. The CDR3 spans 20 residues. V lost 6 bases, J lost 0 bases, and 12 bases stayed unmatched. This CDR3 is CASSPGTGGVLLSGANVLTF. CDR3 bases: TGTGCCAGCAGCCCCGGGACAGGGGGCGTCCTCCTCTCTGGGGCCAACGTCCTGACTTTC.

The J gene is TRBJ2-6, the V gene TRBV10-3; 9 bases line up with TRBD1. After removal of 6 bases from V and 0 bases from J, the junction contained 9 bases not matched to a gene. The CDR3 has 18 amino acids. Looked up from germline, CDR1 is ENHRY and CDR2 is SYGVKD. DNA of the CDR3: TGTGCCATCAGGCGAAGACAGGGGGACGCCTCTGGGGCCAACGTCCTGACTTTC. It specifies CAIRRRQGDASGANVLTF.

The chain links TRBV7-8 to TRBJ1-6; maybe TRBD1 (6 bases). The germline V and J ends were trimmed by 5 bases and 11 bases, with 13 bases remaining between them. The CDR3 consists of 13 residues. Germline CDR1 reads SGHVS; CDR2 reads FQNEAQ. The CDR3 DNA is TGTGCCAGCAGCCGAGAACAGGGAACACCCCTCCACTTT. This translates into CASSREQGTPLHF.

The chain joins TRBV5-5 to TRBJ2-1; unclear D gene. Trimming removed 4 bases at V and 7 bases at J, with 9 bases between. The CDR3 runs 12 residues. Germline CDR1 SGHKS, CDR2 YYEKEE (reference sequence). DNA of the CDR3: TGTGCCAGCAGCGAGCCTGTGAATGAGCAGTTCTTC. This codes for CASSEPVNEQFF.

V and J are TRBV7-9 and TRBJ1-2; 8 nucleotides agree with TRBD1. The CDR3 loop spans 14 amino acids. Germline CDR1 and CDR2: SEHNR and FQNEAQ (reference sequence). Losses at the gene ends were 5 bases for V and 4 bases for J; bases not matched to a gene: 6. CDR3 in amino acids: CASSDRGSGYGYTF. In nucleotides, the CDR3 is TGTGCCAGCAGCGACAGGGGATCGGGCTATGGCTACACCTTC.

Worth noting for this clonotype: Its ends do not fully match the called genes, so a read error is possible. The rearrangement joins TRBV6-5 to TRBJ1-2; TRBD1 might be the D (6 bases). Germline loops: CDR1 MNHEY, CDR2 SVGAGI. This CDR3 has 14 residues. CDR3 sequence reads: CASTGTRTVYDYTF. The CDR3 coding sequence is TGTGCCAGCACGGGGACAAGGACAGTCTATGACTACACCTTC.

The chain links TRBV18 to TRBJ1-4; D is unclear. Per the germline V gene, CDR1 is KGHSH and CDR2 is LQKENI. Trimming cost V 3 bases and J 8 bases, with 4 bases left between them. The CDR3 length is 11 residues. Here the CDR3 DNA reads TGTGCCAGCTCACCCGGGGAAAAACTGTTTTTT. Translated: CASSPGEKLFF.